What follows are 7 T cell receptor beta chains derived from one specimen sequenced in a study of tumor and adjacent non-tumor tissue in lung cancer. A modified ARM-PCR protocol with three rounds of nested PCR amplified TCRbeta. MiXCR, applied by TCRdb to the multiplex PCR reads, yields one record per CDR3 protein. The data hold 200,000 to 250,000 distinct CDR3 sequences, with approximately 74% observed a single time. This sample's RNA came from whole unsorted tissue. Input material: lung tumor tissue. The receptors originated from a man in his fifties or sixties with non-small cell lung cancer.

The V gene is TRBV12-3 or TRBV12-4, the J gene TRBJ1-6; a weak D match, TRBD1 (5 bases). V was shortened by 7 bases and J by 9 bases, with 13 bases between the two germline ends. The CDR3 contains 13 residues. Written as DNA, the CDR3 is TGTGCCAGCATGGTCGGGGCTACTTCACCCCTCCACTTT. Its translation: CASMVGATSPLHF.

This chain links TRBV6-5 with TRBJ2-6, with D unclear. CDR1 and CDR2 (germline): MNHEY, SVGAGI. This CDR3 contains 15 residues. V gave up 3 bases and J gave up 4 bases, with 10 bases separating them. The CDR3 region is CASSYEALGANVLTF. The CDR3 DNA is TGTGCCAGCAGTTATGAGGCGCTCGGGGCCAACGTCCTGACTTTC.

Points on this clonotype: This could be a read error, since a much larger clone is one nucleotide away. The chain's CDR3 is CVSSWRAGVNYEQYF. In DNA, the CDR3 is TGTGTCAGCAGCTGGAGAGCGGGAGTGAACTACGAGCAGTACTTC. The chain employs TRBV12-3 or TRBV12-4 and TRBJ2-7; 8 bases map to TRBD2. The CDR3 totals 15 residues.

The chain links TRBV20-1 to TRBJ2-2; 9 nucleotides match TRBD2. V shed 5 bases, J shed 5 bases, and the junction held 12 bases outside the gene matches. Germline CDR1 DFQATT, CDR2 SNEGSKA (reference sequence). This CDR3 has 16 amino acids. This chain's CDR3 is CSAVRRAGGPTGELFF. The CDR3 region has the DNA TGCAGTGCTGTCCGCCGTGCGGGGGGGCCAACCGGGGAGCTGTTTTTT.

The V and J genes are TRBV6-1 and TRBJ1-2, with 7 bases matching TRBD1. The CDR3 runs to 13 residues. The V and J ends lost 6 bases and 11 bases, in that order; junction bases with no gene match: 12. Germline CDR1 and CDR2: MNHNS and SASEGT. The CDR3 coding sequence is TGTGCCAGCAGGACGGGACAGAGCTATAGATACACCTTC. Protein: CASRTGQSYRYTF.

On this clonotype itself: Mismatch with germline at one junction end may stem from a read error. The chain carries TRBV12-3 or TRBV12-4 and TRBJ2-1; possible D gene TRBD1, 6 bases. The CDR3 has 14 amino acids. CDR3 coding DNA: TGTGCCAGCAGTTTAATGAGACAGGACAATGAGCAGTGCTTC. This translates into CASSLMRQDNEQCF.

The V and J genes are TRBV6-6 and TRBJ2-7, with no clear D. In germline, CDR1 is MNHNY, CDR2 SVGAGI (reference sequence). V lost 2 bases to trimming and J lost 1 base, with 6 bases between them. CDR3 size: 13 residues. CDR3 region: CASSYEPSYEQYF. CDR3 nucleotides: TGTGCCAGCAGTTACGAGCCTTCCTACGAGCAGTACTTC.